One TCR beta chain is described in this entry. The antigen remains undetermined. Indicated time point: neoterminal ileum biopsy at postoperative endoscopy, about 6 months after surgery. This sample is part of a study of T cell repertoires in ileal Crohn's disease. Regarding the study as a whole: Clonality above 26.8% at surgery always came with endoscopic recurrence.

CDR3 length: 15 residues. Trimming left V 0 bases short and J 4 bases short, with 10 bases between. Germline CDR1 and CDR2: SEHNR and FQNEAQ (reference sequence). Produced via immunoSEQ multiplex PCR; TCRdb's table is partial and in-frame only. Here the sample spans approximately 10,000 clones, 75% to 85% being singletons. This clonotype was sampled from an adult with Crohn's disease. The sample consisted of ileal tissue. The chain joins TRBV7-9 to TRBJ2-1; possible D gene TRBD2, 6 bases. Written as DNA, the CDR3 is TGTGCCAGCAGCTTAGCGGGGAGCGGGTACAATGAGCAGTTCTTC. Protein sequence: CASSLAGSGYNEQFF.